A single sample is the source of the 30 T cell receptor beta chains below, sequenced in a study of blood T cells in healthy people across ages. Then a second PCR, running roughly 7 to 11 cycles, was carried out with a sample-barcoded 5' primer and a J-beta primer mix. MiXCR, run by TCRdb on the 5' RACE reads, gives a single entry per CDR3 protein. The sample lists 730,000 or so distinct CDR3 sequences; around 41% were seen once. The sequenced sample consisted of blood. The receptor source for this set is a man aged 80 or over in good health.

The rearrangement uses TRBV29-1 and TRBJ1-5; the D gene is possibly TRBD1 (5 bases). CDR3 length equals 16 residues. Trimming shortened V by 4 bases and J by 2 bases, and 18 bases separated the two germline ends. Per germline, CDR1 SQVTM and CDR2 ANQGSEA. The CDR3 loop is CSVVLQGGGGNQPQHF. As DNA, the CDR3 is TGCAGCGTTGTCCTCCAGGGCGGAGGGGGCAATCAGCCCCAGCATTTT. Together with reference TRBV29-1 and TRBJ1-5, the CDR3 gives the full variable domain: SAVISQKPSRDICQRGTSLTIQCQVDSQVTMMFWYRQQPGQSLTLIATANQGSEATYESGFVIDKFPISRPNLTFSTLTVSNMSPEDSSIYLCSVVLQGGGGNQPQHFGDGTRLSIL.

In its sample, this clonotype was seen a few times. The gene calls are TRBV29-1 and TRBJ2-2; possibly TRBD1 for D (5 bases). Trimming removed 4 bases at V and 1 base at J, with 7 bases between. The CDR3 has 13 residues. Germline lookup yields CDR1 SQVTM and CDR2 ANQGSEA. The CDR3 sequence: CSVGQLNTGELFF. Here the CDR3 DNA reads TGCAGCGTTGGACAGCTGAACACCGGGGAGCTGTTTTTT.

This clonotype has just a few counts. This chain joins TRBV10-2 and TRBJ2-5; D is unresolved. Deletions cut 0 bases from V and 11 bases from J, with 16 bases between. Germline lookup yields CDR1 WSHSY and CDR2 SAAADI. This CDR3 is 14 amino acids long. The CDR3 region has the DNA TGCGCCAGCAGTGAGTCGAAAAGTCACAATGAGCAGTACTTC. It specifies CASSESKSHNEQYF.

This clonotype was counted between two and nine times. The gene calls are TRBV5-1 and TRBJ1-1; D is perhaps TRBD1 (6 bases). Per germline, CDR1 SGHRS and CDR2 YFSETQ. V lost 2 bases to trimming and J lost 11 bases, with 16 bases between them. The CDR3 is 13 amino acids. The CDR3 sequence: CASSFGGATEAFF. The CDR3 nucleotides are TGCGCCAGCAGCTTCGGGGGCGCAACGGAGGCTTTCTTT.

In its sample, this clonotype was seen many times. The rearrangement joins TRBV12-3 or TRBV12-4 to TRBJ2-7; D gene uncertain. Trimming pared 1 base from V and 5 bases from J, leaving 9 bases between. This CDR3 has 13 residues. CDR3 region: CASSLGPMDEQYF. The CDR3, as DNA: TGTGCCAGCAGTTTAGGGCCCATGGACGAGCAGTACTTC.

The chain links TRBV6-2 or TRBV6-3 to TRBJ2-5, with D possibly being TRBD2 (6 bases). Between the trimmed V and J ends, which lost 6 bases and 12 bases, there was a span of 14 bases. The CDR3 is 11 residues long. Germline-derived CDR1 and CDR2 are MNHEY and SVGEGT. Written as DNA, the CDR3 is TGTGCCAGCAGCGACGGGAGTGTAGAGTACTTC. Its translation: CASSDGSVEYF.

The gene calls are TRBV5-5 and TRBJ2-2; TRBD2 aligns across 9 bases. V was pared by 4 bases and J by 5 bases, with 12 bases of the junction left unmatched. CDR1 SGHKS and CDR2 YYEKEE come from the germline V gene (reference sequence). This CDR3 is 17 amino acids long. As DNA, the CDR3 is TGTGCCAGCAGCCCCTCCCGGCAGCGGGGGGTAACCGGGGAGCTGTTTTTT. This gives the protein CASSPSRQRGVTGELFF. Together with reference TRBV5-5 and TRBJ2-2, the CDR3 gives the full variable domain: DAGVTQSPTHLIKTRGQQVTLRCSPISGHKSVSWYQQVLGQGPQFIFQYYEKEERGRGNFPDRFSARQFPNYSSELNVNALLLGDSALYLCASSPSRQRGVTGELFFGEGSRLTVL.

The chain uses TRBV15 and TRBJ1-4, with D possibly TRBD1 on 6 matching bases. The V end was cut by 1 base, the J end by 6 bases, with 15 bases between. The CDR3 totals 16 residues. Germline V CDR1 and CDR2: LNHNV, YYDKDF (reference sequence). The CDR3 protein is CATSRGEDRLYEKLFF. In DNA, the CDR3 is TGTGCCACCAGCAGAGGTGAAGACAGGCTTTATGAAAAACTGTTTTTT.

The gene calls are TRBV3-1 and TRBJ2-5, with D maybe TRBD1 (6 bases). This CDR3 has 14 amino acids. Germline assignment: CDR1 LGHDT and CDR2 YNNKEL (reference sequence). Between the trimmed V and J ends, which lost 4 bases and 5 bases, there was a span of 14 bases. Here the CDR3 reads CASSLNTGSETQYF. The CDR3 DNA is TGTGCCAGCAGCCTCAATACAGGGTCGGAGACCCAGTACTTC.

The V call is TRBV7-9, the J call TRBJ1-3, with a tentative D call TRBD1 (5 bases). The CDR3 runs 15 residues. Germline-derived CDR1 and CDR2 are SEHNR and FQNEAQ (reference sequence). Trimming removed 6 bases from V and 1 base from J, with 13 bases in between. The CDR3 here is CASSPDSGSGNTIYF. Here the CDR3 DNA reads TGTGCCAGCAGTCCCGACAGCGGATCTGGAAACACCATATATTTT. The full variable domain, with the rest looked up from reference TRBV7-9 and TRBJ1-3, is DTGVSQNPRHKITKRGQNVTFRCDPISEHNRLYWYRQTLGQGPEFLTYFQNEAQLEKSRLLSDRFSAERPKGSFSTLEIQRTEQGDSAMYLCASSPDSGSGNTIYFGEGSWLTVV.

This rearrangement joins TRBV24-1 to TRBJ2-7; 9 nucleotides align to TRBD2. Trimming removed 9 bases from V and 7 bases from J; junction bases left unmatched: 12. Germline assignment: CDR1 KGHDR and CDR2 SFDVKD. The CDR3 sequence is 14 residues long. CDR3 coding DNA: TGTGCCACCTCCCCGAGTAGCGGGAGCGATGAGCAGTACTTC. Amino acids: CATSPSSGSDEQYF.

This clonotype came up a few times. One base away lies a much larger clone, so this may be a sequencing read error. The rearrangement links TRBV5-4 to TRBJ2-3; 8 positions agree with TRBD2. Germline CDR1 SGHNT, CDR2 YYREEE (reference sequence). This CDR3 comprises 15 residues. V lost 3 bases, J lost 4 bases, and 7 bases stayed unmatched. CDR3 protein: CASSWGLEGPDTQYF. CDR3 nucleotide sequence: TGTGCCAGCAGCTGGGGACTAGAAGGCCCAGATACGCAGTATTTT.

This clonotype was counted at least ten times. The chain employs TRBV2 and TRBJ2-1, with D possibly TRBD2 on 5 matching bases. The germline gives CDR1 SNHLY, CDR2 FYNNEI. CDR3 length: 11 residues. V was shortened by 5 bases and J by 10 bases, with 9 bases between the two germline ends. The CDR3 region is CASSPGREQFF. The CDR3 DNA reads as TGTGCCAGCAGTCCGGGGAGAGAGCAGTTCTTC.

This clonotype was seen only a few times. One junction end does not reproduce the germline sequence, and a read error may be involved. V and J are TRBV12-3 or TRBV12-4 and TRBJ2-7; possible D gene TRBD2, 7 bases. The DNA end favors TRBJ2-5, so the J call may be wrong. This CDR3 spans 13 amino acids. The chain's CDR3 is CASSLAEGGTQYF. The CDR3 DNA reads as TGTGCCAGCAGTCTAGCGGAGGGGGGGACCCAGTACTTC.

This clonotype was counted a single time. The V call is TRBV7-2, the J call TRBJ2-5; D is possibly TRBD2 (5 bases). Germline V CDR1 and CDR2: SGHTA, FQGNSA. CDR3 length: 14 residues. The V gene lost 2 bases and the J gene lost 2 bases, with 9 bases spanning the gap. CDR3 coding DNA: TGTGCCAGCAGCTTAAACGGGGATCAAGAGACCCAGTACTTC. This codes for CASSLNGDQETQYF.

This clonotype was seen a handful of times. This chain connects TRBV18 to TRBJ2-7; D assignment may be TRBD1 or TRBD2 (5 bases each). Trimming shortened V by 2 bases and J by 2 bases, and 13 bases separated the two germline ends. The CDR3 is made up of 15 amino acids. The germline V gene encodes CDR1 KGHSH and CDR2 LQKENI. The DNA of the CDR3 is TGTGCCAGCTCACCAGGGGACCGACAAACCTACGAGCAGTACTTC. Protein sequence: CASSPGDRQTYEQYF.

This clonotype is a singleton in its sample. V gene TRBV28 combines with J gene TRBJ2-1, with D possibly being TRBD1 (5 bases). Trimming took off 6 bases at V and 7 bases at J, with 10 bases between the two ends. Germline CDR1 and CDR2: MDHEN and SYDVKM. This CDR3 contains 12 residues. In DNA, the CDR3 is TGTGCCAGCAGATCACAGGTAAATGAGCAGTTCTTC. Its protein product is CASRSQVNEQFF.

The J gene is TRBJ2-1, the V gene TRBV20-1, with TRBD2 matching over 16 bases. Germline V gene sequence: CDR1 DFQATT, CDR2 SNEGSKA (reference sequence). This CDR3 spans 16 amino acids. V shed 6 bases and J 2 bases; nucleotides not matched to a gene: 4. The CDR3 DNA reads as TGCAGTGCAACCGGGACTAGCGGGAGGGCCTACAATGAGCAGTTCTTC. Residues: CSATGTSGRAYNEQFF.

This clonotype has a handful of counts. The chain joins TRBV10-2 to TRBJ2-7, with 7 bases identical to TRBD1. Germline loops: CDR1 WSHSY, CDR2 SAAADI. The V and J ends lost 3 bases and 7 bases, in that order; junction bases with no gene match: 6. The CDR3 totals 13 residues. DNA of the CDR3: TGCGCCAGCAGTGACTTAACAGGGGATGAGCAGTACTTC. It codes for CASSDLTGDEQYF.

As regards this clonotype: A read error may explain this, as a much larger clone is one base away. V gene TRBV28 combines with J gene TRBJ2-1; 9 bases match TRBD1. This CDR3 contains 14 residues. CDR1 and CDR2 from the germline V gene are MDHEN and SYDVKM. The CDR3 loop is CVSSLGTGGAHQFF. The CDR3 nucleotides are TGTGTCAGCAGTTTAGGTACAGGGGGCGCACATCAGTTCTTC.

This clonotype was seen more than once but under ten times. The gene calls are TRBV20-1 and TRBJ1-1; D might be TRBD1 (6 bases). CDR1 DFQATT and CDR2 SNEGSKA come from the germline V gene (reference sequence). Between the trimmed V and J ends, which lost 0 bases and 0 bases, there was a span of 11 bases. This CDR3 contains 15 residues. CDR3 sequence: CSAREQGRMNTEAFF. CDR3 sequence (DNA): TGCAGTGCTAGAGAACAGGGAAGAATGAACACTGAAGCTTTCTTT.

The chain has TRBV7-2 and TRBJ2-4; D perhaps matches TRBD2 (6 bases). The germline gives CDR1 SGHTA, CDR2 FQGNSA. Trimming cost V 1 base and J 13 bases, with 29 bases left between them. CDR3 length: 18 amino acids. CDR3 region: CASSLDLMAARRGNEQYF. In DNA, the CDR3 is TGTGCCAGCAGCTTAGATCTGATGGCGGCAAGGAGGGGAAATGAGCAGTACTTC.

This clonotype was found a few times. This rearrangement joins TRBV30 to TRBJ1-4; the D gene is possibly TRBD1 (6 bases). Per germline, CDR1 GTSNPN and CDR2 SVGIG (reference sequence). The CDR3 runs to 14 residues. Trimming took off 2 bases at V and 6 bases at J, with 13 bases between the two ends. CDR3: CAWSSPGTHEKLFF. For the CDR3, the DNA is TGTGCCTGGAGTTCACCCGGGACACATGAAAAACTGTTTTTT.

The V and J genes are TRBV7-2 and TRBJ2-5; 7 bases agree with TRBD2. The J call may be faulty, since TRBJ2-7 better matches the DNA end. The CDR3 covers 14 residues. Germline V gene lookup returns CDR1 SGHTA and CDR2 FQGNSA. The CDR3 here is CASSPAGLAYEQYF. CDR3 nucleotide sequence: TGTGCCAGCAGCCCAGCGGGGCTAGCCTACGAGCAGTACTTC.

The CDR3: CSAKPGRADTGELFF. The DNA of the CDR3 is TGCAGTGCTAAACCCGGACGGGCCGACACCGGGGAGCTGTTTTTT. The chain has TRBV20-1 and TRBJ2-2; D remains ambiguous. Germline V lookup: CDR1 DFQATT, CDR2 SNEGSKA (reference sequence). The CDR3 length is 15 residues. With 4 bases removed from V and 3 bases from J, the gap between germline ends came to 15 bases.

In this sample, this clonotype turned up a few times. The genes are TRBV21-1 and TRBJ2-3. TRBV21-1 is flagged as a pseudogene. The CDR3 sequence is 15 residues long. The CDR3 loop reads CASSKEGFGTDTQYF. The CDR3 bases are TGTGCCAGCAGCAAAGAGGGATTCGGCACAGATACGCAGTATTTT.

The CDR3: CASSPPTAEAKNIQYF. CDR3 DNA sequence: TGTGCCAGCAGCCCGCCCACGGCAGAGGCCAAAAACATTCAGTACTTC. The chain uses TRBV3-1 and TRBJ2-4; the D is unclear. CDR3 size: 16 residues. V was shortened by 4 bases and J by 1 base, with 14 bases between the two germline ends. CDR1 and CDR2 from the germline V gene are LGHDT and YNNKEL (reference sequence).

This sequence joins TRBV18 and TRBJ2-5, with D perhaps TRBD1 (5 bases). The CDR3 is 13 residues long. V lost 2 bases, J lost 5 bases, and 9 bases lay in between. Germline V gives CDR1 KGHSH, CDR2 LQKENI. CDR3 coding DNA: TGTGCCAGCTCACCAGGCAGGGTCGAGACCCAGTACTTC. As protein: CASSPGRVETQYF. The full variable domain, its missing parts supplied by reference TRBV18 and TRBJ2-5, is NAGVMQNPRHLVRRRGQEARLRCSPMKGHSHVYWYRQLPEEGLKFMVYLQKENIIDESGMPKERFSAEFPKEGPSILRIQQVVRGDSAAYFCASSPGRVETQYFGPGTRLLVL.

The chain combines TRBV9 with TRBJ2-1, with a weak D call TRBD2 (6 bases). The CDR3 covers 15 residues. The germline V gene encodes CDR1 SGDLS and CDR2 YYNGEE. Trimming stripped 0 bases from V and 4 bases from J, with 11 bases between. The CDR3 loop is CASSVAAGTYNEQFF. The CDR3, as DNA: TGTGCCAGCAGCGTAGCAGCAGGGACTTACAATGAGCAGTTCTTC. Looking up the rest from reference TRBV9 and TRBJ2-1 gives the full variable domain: DSGVTQTPKHLITATGQRVTLRCSPRSGDLSVYWYQQSLDQGLQFLIQYYNGEERAKGNILERFSAQQFPDLHSELNLSSLELGDSALYFCASSVAAGTYNEQFFGPGTRLTVL.

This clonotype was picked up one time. The CDR3 DNA reads as TGTGCCATCAGTGCAGAGGTGTTGGGCAGGAACTATGGCTACACCTTC. Its protein product is CAISAEVLGRNYGYTF. V gene TRBV10-3 combines with J gene TRBJ1-2, with D unresolved. Trimming took off 4 bases at V and 2 bases at J, with 17 bases between the two ends. Germline loops: CDR1 ENHRY, CDR2 SYGVKD. CDR3 length: 16 amino acids.